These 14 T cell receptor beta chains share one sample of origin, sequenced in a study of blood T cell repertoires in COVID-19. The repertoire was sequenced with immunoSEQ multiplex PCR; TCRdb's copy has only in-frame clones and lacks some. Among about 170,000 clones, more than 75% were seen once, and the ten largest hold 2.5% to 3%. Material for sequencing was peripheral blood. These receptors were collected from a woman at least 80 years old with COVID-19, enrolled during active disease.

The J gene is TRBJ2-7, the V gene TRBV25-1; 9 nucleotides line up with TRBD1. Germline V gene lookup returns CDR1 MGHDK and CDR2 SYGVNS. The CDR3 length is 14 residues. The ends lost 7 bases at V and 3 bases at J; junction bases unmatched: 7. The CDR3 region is CASIGGTGFYEQYF. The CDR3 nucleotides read TGTGCCAGCATCGGGGGGACAGGGTTCTACGAGCAGTACTTC.

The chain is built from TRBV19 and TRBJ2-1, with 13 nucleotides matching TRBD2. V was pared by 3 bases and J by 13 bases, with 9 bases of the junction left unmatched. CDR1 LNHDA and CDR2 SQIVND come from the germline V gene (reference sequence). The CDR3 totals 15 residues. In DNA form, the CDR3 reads TGTGCCAGTAGTATCGGGACTAGCGGGATGTCGGGACAGTTCTTC. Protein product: CASSIGTSGMSGQFF.

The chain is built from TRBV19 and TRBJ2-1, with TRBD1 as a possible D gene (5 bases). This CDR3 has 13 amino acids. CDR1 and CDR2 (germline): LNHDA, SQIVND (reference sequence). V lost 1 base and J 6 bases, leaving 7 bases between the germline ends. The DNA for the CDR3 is TGTGCCAGTAGTATAGGGCAGGGCAATGAGCAGTTCTTC. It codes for CASSIGQGNEQFF.

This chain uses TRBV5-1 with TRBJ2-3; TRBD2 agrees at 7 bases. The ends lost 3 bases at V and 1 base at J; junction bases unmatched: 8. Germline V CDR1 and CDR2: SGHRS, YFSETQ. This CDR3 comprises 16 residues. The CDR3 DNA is TGCGCCAGCAGCTCGCGACCGGGAGGAGGCACAGATACGCAGTATTTT. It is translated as CASSSRPGGGTDTQYF.

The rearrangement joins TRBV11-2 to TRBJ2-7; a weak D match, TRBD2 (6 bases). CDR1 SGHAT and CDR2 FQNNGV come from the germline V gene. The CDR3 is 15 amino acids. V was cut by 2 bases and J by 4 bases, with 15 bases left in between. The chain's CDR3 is CASSLSDGSLYEQYF. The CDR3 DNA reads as TGTGCCAGCAGCTTAAGCGACGGGAGTCTGTACGAGCAGTACTTC.

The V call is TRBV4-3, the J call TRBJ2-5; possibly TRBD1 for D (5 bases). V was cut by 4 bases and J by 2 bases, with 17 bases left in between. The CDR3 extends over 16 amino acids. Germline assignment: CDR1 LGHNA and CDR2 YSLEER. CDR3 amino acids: CASSPNRWTPQETQYF. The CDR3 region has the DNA TGCGCCAGCAGCCCTAACCGATGGACACCTCAAGAGACCCAGTACTTC.

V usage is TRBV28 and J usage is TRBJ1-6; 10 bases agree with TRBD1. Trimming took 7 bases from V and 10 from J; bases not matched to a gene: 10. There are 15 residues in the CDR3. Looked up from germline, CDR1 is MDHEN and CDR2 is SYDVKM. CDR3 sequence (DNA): TGTGCCAGCACCCCGACAGGGGGCATGGGCTCACCCCTCCACTTT. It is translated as CASTPTGGMGSPLHF.

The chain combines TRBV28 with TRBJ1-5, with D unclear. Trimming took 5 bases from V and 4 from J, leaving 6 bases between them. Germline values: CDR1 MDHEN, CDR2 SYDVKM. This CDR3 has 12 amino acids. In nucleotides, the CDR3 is TGTGCCAGCAGTCCGTTTAATCAGCCCCAGCATTTT. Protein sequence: CASSPFNQPQHF.

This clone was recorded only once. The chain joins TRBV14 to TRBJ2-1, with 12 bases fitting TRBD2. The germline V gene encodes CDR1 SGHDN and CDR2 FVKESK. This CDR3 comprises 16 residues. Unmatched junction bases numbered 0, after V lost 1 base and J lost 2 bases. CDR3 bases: TGTGCCAGCAGCCAAGGACTAGCGGGAGCCTACAATGAGCAGTTCTTC. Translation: CASSQGLAGAYNEQFF.

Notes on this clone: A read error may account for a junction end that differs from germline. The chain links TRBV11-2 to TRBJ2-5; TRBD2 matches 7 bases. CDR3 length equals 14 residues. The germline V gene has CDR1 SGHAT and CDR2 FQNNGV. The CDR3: CASSFGGGEETQYF. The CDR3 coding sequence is TGTGCCAGCAGCTTCGGGGGAGGGGAAGAGACTCAGTACTTC.

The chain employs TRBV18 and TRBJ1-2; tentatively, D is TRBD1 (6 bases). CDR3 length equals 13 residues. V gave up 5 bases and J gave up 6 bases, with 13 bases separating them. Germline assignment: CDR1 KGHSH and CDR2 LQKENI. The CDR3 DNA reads TGTGCCAGCTCATCCAGACAGGTAGATGGCTACACCTTC. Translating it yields CASSSRQVDGYTF.

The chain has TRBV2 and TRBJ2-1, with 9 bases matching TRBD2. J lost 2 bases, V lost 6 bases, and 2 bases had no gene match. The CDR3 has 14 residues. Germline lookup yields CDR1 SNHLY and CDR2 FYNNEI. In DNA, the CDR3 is TGTGCCAGCAGCCTAGCGGGAACCTACAATGAGCAGTTCTTC. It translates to CASSLAGTYNEQFF.

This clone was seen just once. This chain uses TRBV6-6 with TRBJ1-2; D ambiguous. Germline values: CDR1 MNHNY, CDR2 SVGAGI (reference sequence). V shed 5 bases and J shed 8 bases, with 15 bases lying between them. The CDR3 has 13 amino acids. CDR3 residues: CASSPREGRGYTF. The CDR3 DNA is TGTGCCAGCAGTCCCCGGGAGGGCAGAGGCTACACCTTC.

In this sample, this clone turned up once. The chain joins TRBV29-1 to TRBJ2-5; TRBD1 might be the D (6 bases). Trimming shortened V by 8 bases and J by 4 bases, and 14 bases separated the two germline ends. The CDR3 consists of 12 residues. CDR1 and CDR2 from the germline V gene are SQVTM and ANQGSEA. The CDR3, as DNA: TGCAGCACCAGGGGTGGGGGAGAGACCCAGTACTTC. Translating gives CSTRGGGETQYF. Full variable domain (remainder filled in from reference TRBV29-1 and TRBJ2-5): SAVISQKPSRDICQRGTSLTIQCQVDSQVTMMFWYRQQPGQSLTLIATANQGSEATYESGFVIDKFPISRPNLTFSTLTVSNMSPEDSSIYLCSTRGGGETQYFGPGTRLLVL.